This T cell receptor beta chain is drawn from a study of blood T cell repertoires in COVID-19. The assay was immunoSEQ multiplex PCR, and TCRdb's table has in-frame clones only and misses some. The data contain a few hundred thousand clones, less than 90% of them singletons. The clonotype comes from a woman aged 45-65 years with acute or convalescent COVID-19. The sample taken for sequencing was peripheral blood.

The CDR3 spells CASGPQQGGNNSPLHF. CDR3 in DNA: TGTGCCAGCGGCCCCCAACAGGGGGGGAATAATTCACCCCTCCACTTT. This chain joins TRBV28 and TRBJ1-6, with TRBD1 identical over 8 bases. Germline lookup yields CDR1 MDHEN and CDR2 SYDVKM. The ends lost 8 bases at V and 5 bases at J; junction bases unmatched: 11. This CDR3 has 16 amino acids.